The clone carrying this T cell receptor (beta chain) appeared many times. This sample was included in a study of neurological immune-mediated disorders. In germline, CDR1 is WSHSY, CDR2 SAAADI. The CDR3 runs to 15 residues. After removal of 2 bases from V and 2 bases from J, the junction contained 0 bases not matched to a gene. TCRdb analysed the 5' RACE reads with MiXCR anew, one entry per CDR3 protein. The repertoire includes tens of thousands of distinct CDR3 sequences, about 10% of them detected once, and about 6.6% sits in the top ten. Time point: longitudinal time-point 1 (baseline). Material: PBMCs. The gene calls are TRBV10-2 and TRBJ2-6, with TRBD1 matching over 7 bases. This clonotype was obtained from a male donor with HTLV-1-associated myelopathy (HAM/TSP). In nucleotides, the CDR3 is TGCGCCAGCAGTGAGCAGGGGGCTGGGGCCAACGTCCTGACTTTC. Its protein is CASSEQGAGANVLTF.